Shown below are 25 T cell receptor beta chains from a single sample sequenced in a study of T cell responses to AZD1222 COVID-19 vaccine. The table came from immunoSEQ multiplex PCR; TCRdb's copy has only in-frame clones and leaves some out. The sample shows some 86,000 clones, around 80% of them seen only once. Source: peripheral blood, taken on day 0 of AZD1222 vaccination. Receptors were obtained from an adult in good health.

The V and J genes are TRBV10-2 and TRBJ2-5; 11 bases align to TRBD2. The V segment lost 2 bases and the J segment 4 bases; nucleotides outside the gene matches: 0. The CDR3 loop spans 14 amino acids. Germline V CDR1 and CDR2: WSHSY, SAAADI. As DNA, the CDR3 is TGCGCCAGCAGTGAGACTAGCGGGAGAGAGACCCAGTACTTC. Protein product: CASSETSGRETQYF.

The gene calls are TRBV29-1 and TRBJ1-1; D is possibly TRBD1 (5 bases). This CDR3 spans 10 amino acids. CDR1 and CDR2 (germline): SQVTM, ANQGSEA. The V end lost 7 bases, the J end lost 4 bases, and 7 bases lay between the germline ends. CDR3 sequence: CSAGGTEAFF. The DNA for the CDR3 is TGCAGCGCCGGGGGCACTGAAGCTTTCTTT.

CDR3 bases: TGTGCTAGTGGTTTGACTACGGATACGCAGTATTTT. Amino acid sequence: CASGLTTDTQYF. The rearrangement uses TRBV12-5 and TRBJ2-3; D not resolved. The CDR3 has 12 amino acids. Trimming pared 2 bases from V and 6 bases from J, leaving 6 bases between. In germline, CDR1 is LGHNT, CDR2 FRNRAP. The entire variable domain, with the rest obtained from reference TRBV12-5 and TRBJ2-3, is as follows: DARVTQTPRHKVTEMGQEVTMRCQPILGHNTVFWYRQTMMQGLELLAYFRNRAPLDDSGMPKDRFSAEMPDATLATLKIQPSEPRDSAVYFCASGLTTDTQYFGPGTRLTVL.

This chain uses TRBV24-1 with TRBJ2-1; 8 nucleotides align to TRBD2. Looked up from germline, CDR1 is KGHDR and CDR2 is SFDVKD. J lost 4 bases, V lost 3 bases, and 4 bases had no gene match. The CDR3 spans 15 residues. This CDR3 reads CATSDVGGGYNEQFF. The CDR3 nucleotides are TGTGCCACCAGTGATGTGGGCGGGGGGTACAATGAGCAGTTCTTC.

The chain carries TRBV30 and TRBJ2-2; D might be TRBD1 or TRBD2, each matching 5 bases. With 1 base removed from V and 1 base from J, the gap between germline ends came to 7 bases. CDR1 is GTSNPN and CDR2 is SVGIG in the germline V gene (reference sequence). The CDR3 runs 14 residues. CDR3 nucleotide sequence: TGTGCCTGGAGTGGGGGACGGAACACCGGGGAGCTGTTTTTT. Protein: CAWSGGRNTGELFF.

J is TRBJ1-6 and V is TRBV7-6, with D uncertain. Per germline, CDR1 SGHVS and CDR2 FNYEAQ. V was pared by 3 bases and J by 7 bases, with 10 bases between. The CDR3 contains 14 residues. The chain's CDR3 is CASSLDGYNSPLHF. DNA for the CDR3: TGTGCCAGCAGCTTGGATGGGTACAATTCACCCCTCCACTTT.

Ten or more counts support this clone. Other DNA variants within this sample encode the same CDR3. This sequence joins TRBV18 and TRBJ2-5; maybe TRBD1 (5 bases). From germline, CDR1 is KGHSH and CDR2 LQKENI. This CDR3 spans 13 amino acids. V lost 3 bases and J lost 2, with 7 bases in between. CDR3 region: CASSPTVQETQYF. In DNA form, the CDR3 reads TGTGCCAGCTCACCGACAGTTCAAGAGACCCAGTACTTC.

The chain uses TRBV5-1 and TRBJ1-4; D call uncertain. Trimming pared 0 bases from V and 8 bases from J, leaving 17 bases between. The germline V gene encodes CDR1 SGHRS and CDR2 YFSETQ. This CDR3 contains 16 residues. Written as DNA, the CDR3 is TGCGCCAGCAGCTTGGGAGGCACAGCCTCCCGCGAAAAACTGTTTTTT. It specifies CASSLGGTASREKLFF.

The chain couples TRBV6-5 to TRBJ1-1; 8 bases are a match to TRBD1. CDR3 length: 16 amino acids. Germline values: CDR1 MNHEY, CDR2 SVGAGI. J lost 0 bases, V lost 3 bases, and 6 bases had no gene match. The CDR3 is CASSYDQGAMNTEAFF. DNA of the CDR3: TGTGCCAGCAGTTATGATCAGGGGGCGATGAACACTGAAGCTTTCTTT.

The CDR3: CATSENTDTQYF. CDR3 in DNA: TGTGCCACCAGTGAAAACACAGATACGCAGTATTTT. This chain links TRBV24-1 with TRBJ2-3, with D hard to call. Trimming shortened V by 4 bases and J by 2 bases, and 3 bases separated the two germline ends. The CDR3 consists of 12 residues. Germline V lookup: CDR1 KGHDR, CDR2 SFDVKD.

As regards this clone: Other DNA sequences in this sample translate to the same CDR3. The chain joins TRBV28 to TRBJ1-5, with TRBD1 identical over 9 bases. V was clipped by 6 bases and J by 6 bases; unmatched bases: 6. CDR1 and CDR2 (germline): MDHEN, SYDVKM. The CDR3 sequence is 14 residues long. The CDR3 nucleotides read TGTGCCAGCAGCCCGGGACAGGGAGGTCAGCCCCAGCATTTT. Translating it yields CASSPGQGGQPQHF.

This chain uses TRBV19 with TRBJ1-1; D possibly corresponds to TRBD1 (6 bases). Germline CDR1 LNHDA, CDR2 SQIVND (reference sequence). CDR3 length: 13 residues. Trimming took 3 bases from V and 8 from J, leaving 13 bases between them. CDR3 nucleotides: TGTGCCAGTAGTATCGTGGACAGCACAGAAGCTTTCTTT. It encodes CASSIVDSTEAFF.

This clone was detected only once. This rearrangement joins TRBV20-1 to TRBJ1-1; no clear D gene. The germline V and J ends were trimmed by 1 base and 11 bases, with 11 bases remaining between them. Germline V gene data show CDR1 as DFQATT and CDR2 as SNEGSKA (reference sequence). The CDR3 spans 11 residues. CDR3 sequence reads: CSARVIQSAFF. The CDR3 DNA reads as TGCAGTGCTAGAGTGATCCAGAGCGCTTTCTTT.

In this sample, this clone turned up once. The rearrangement joins TRBV10-2 to TRBJ1-1; possibly TRBD1 for D (6 bases). Germline lookup yields CDR1 WSHSY and CDR2 SAAADI. V lost 6 bases, J lost 5 bases, and 19 bases lay in between. The CDR3 totals 15 residues. CDR3 bases: TGCGCCAGCAGGGACGAACAGGGAGGGGTGACTGAAGCTTTCTTT. This sequence encodes CASRDEQGGVTEAFF.

The V call is TRBV4-1, the J call TRBJ2-5, with D hard to call. The CDR3 covers 14 residues. Germline lookup yields CDR1 MGHRA and CDR2 YSYEKL. With 0 bases removed from V and 6 bases from J, the gap between germline ends came to 11 bases. Here the CDR3 reads CASSQERLVKTQYF. The DNA of the CDR3 is TGCGCCAGCAGCCAAGAACGTTTGGTGAAGACCCAGTACTTC.

The chain links TRBV6-5 to TRBJ2-3; D might be TRBD2 (5 bases). CDR1 MNHEY and CDR2 SVGAGI come from the germline V gene. Between the trimmed V and J ends, which lost 6 bases and 0 bases, there was a span of 10 bases. There are 14 residues in the CDR3. The CDR3 reads CASRPRDSTDTQYF. CDR3 sequence (DNA): TGTGCCAGCAGGCCCCGGGATAGCACAGATACGCAGTATTTT.

This clone occurred once. The chain is built from TRBV6-2 or TRBV6-3 and TRBJ1-5, with TRBD1 matching 10 bases. V gave up 4 bases and J gave up 6 bases; unmatched junction bases: 6. Germline V gene lookup returns CDR1 MNHEY and CDR2 SVGEGT. The CDR3 covers 15 residues. CDR3 protein: CASSFRTGGVQPQHF. The CDR3 DNA follows: TGTGCCAGCAGTTTCAGGACAGGGGGGGTTCAGCCCCAGCATTTT.

This clone was seen a handful of times. The V call is TRBV7-2, the J call TRBJ2-3; D possibly corresponds to TRBD2 (6 bases). V lost 2 bases to trimming and J lost 2 bases, with 14 bases between them. This CDR3 spans 16 amino acids. Germline V gene sequence: CDR1 SGHTA, CDR2 FQGNSA. CDR3 in DNA: TGTGCCAGCAGCTTATTTGGGGGAGGACTCACAGATACGCAGTATTTT. It specifies CASSLFGGGLTDTQYF.

J is TRBJ1-2 and V is TRBV5-4, with TRBD1 as a possible D gene (5 bases). Germline values: CDR1 SGHNT, CDR2 YYREEE (reference sequence). The germline V and J ends were trimmed by 7 bases and 5 bases, with 18 bases remaining between them. The CDR3 totals 14 residues. CDR3: CASGGGLGEYGYTF. CDR3 nucleotide sequence: TGTGCCAGCGGGGGTGGATTAGGTGAATATGGCTACACCTTC.

The chain links TRBV21-1 to TRBJ2-1; the D call TRBD2 from the table was never checked on the DNA. TRBV21-1 is labeled a pseudogene. The CDR3 has 18 residues. Here the CDR3 DNA reads TGTGCCAGCAGAAGGCTAGCGGGAGGGCCCAGCTCCTACAATGAGCAGTTCTTC. It codes for CASRRLAGGPSSYNEQFF.

The chain uses TRBV19 and TRBJ1-1, with D possibly matching TRBD1 (5 bases). CDR1 LNHDA and CDR2 SQIVND come from the germline V gene (reference sequence). V was shortened by 4 bases and J by 2 bases, with 11 bases between the two germline ends. The CDR3 contains 14 residues. This chain's CDR3 is CASSRGFVNTEAFF. Here the CDR3 DNA reads TGTGCCAGTAGTAGGGGGTTCGTTAACACTGAAGCTTTCTTT.

The genes are TRBV5-4 and TRBJ2-3; D might be TRBD2 (5 bases). V was clipped by 4 bases and J by 7 bases, with 19 bases between them. CDR1 is SGHNT, CDR2 YYREEE, per germline (reference sequence). The CDR3 extends over 15 amino acids. DNA for the CDR3: TGTGCCAGCAGCCGGGAAACTCTGGAGATTAATACGCAGTATTTT. It specifies CASSRETLEINTQYF.

The chain couples TRBV19 to TRBJ2-7, with D possibly TRBD1 on 6 matching bases. Trimming removed 4 bases at V and 7 bases at J, with 17 bases between. This CDR3 is built from 14 residues. The germline V gene encodes CDR1 LNHDA and CDR2 SQIVND (reference sequence). CDR3 region: CASSTRTENIEQYF. The CDR3 nucleotides are TGTGCCAGTAGTACGAGGACAGAAAATATAGAGCAGTACTTC. Using reference TRBV19 and TRBJ2-7 for the parts outside the CDR3, the full variable domain is DGGITQSPKYLFRKEGQNVTLSCEQNLNHDAMYWYRQDPGQGLRLIYYSQIVNDFQKGDIAEGYSVSREKKESFPLTVTSAQKNPTAFYLCASSTRTENIEQYFGPGTRLTVT.

The rearrangement uses TRBV20-1 and TRBJ1-1; a possible D gene is TRBD1 (5 bases). Germline values: CDR1 DFQATT, CDR2 SNEGSKA (reference sequence). The V end lost 8 bases, the J end lost 6 bases, and 13 bases lay between the germline ends. The CDR3 covers 11 residues. CDR3 DNA: TGCAGTCCCGCCCTGGGGGCTGAAGCTTTCTTT. Translating gives CSPALGAEAFF.

The sample holds a few counts of this clone. The chain combines TRBV4-1 with TRBJ1-2; a weak D match, TRBD1 (5 bases). Germline values: CDR1 MGHRA, CDR2 YSYEKL. V was trimmed by 1 base and J by 0 bases, leaving 9 bases between them. The CDR3 extends over 15 amino acids. The CDR3 sequence: CASSQGQRSNYGYTF. In DNA form, the CDR3 reads TGCGCCAGCAGCCAAGGACAGAGATCTAACTATGGCTACACCTTC.